This entry is about one TCR beta chain. What it recognizes is unknown. The data were taken from a study of post-analysis software for immune sequencing data. Sequencing libraries made from TCR beta cDNA carried unique molecular identifiers. In TCRdb, the PCR reads were re-called with MiXCR into one record per CDR3 protein. Of a few hundred thousand distinct CDR3 sequences in the sample, around 34% were seen once. Broader study findings: A handful of TRBV segments appeared more often in patients than in controls, and TRBV5-6, TRBV5-1 and TRBV20-1 were among these.

This CDR3 spans 12 amino acids. From germline, CDR1 is SQVTM and CDR2 ANQGSEA. Trimming cost V 3 bases and J 4 bases, with 9 bases left between them. The chain employs TRBV29-1 and TRBJ1-2; D unclear. The receptor comes from a girl under 18 with multiple sclerosis. Sample: blood. CDR3 loop: CSVEGDVYGYTF. The CDR3 DNA sequence: TGCAGCGTTGAGGGTGATGTCTATGGCTACACCTTC.